The present T cell receptor beta chain was sequenced within a study of technical replicates of blood from a handful of donors. The data were produced by immunoSEQ multiplex PCR, yet TCRdb's version contains in-frame clones alone and is incomplete. This table holds approximately 75,000 clones, around 97% found once. The sample comprised T cells isolated from PBMCs. The receptor was isolated from a human donor in good health.

CDR3 region: CASSLPRQGGEDTEAFF. The CDR3 nucleotides read TGTGCCAGCAGTTTGCCGCGTCAGGGAGGGGAGGACACTGAAGCTTTCTTT. V gene TRBV28 combines with J gene TRBJ1-1, with a weak D call TRBD1 (5 bases). Looked up from germline, CDR1 is MDHEN and CDR2 is SYDVKM. The CDR3 sequence is 17 residues long. Trimming removed 3 bases from V and 3 bases from J, with 20 bases in between.